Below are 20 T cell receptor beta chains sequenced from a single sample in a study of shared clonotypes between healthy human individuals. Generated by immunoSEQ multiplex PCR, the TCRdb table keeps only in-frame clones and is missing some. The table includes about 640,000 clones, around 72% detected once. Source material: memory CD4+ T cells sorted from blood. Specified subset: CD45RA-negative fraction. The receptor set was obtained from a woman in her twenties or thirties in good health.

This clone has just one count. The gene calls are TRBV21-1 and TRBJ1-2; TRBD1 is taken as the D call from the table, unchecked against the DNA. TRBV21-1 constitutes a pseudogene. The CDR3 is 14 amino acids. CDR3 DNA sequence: TGTGCCAGCAGCTACCAAGACAGGGCCGGGGGCTACACCTTC. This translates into CASSYQDRAGGYTF.

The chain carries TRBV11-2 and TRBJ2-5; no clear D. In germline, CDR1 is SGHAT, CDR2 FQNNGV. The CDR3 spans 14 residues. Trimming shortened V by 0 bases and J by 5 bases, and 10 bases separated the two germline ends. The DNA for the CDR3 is TGTGCCAGCAGCTTAGATCCGGCCTCGGAGACCCAGTACTTC. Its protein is CASSLDPASETQYF.

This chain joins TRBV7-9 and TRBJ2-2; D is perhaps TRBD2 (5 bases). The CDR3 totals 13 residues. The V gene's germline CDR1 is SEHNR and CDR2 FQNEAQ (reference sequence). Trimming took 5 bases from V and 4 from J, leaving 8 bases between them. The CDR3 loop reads CASSITSTGELFF. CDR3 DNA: TGTGCCAGCAGCATAACTAGCACCGGGGAGCTGTTTTTT.

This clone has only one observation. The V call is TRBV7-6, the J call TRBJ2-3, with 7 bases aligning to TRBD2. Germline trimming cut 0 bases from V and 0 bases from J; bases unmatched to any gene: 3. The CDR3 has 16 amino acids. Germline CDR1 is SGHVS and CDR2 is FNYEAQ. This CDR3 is CASSLAAGESTDTQYF. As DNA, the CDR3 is TGTGCCAGCAGCTTAGCGGCGGGAGAGAGCACAGATACGCAGTATTTT.

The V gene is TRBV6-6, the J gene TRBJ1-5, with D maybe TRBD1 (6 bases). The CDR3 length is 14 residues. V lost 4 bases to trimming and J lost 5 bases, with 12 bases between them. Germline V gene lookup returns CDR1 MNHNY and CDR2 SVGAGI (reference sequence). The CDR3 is CASSSSGEHQPQHF. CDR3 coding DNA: TGTGCCAGCAGTTCTTCAGGGGAACATCAGCCCCAGCATTTT.

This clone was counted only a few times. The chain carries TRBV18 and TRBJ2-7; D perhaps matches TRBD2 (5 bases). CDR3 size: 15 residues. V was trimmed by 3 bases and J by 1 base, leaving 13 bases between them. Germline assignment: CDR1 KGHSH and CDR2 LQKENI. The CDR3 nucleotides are TGTGCCAGCTCACCTATGAGGGAGCGGTCCTACGAGCAGTACTTC. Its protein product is CASSPMRERSYEQYF.

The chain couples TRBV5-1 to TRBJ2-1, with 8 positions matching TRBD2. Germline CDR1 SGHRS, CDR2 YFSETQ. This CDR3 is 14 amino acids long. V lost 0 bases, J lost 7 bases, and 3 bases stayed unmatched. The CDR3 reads CASSLVSGINEQFF. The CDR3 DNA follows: TGCGCCAGCAGCTTGGTTAGCGGGATTAATGAGCAGTTCTTC.

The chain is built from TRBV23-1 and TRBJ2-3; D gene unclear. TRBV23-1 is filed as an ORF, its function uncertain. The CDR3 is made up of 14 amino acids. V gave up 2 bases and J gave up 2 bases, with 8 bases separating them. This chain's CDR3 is CASSQRPPTDTQYF. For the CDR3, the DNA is TGCGCCAGCAGTCAACGGCCGCCCACAGATACGCAGTATTTT.

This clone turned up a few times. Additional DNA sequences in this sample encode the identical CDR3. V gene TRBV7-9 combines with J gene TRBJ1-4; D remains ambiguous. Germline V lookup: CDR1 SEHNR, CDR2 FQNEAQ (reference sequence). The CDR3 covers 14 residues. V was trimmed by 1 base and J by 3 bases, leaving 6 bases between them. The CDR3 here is CASSLGASNEKLFF. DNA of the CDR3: TGTGCCAGCAGCTTAGGGGCATCTAATGAAAAACTGTTTTTT.

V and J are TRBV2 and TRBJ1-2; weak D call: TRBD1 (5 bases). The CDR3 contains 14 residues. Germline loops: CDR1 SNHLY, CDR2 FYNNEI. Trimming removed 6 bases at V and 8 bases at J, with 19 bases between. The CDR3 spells CASRQASSLMGYTF. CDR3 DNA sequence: TGTGCCAGCAGACAGGCCTCTTCTCTCATGGGCTACACCTTC. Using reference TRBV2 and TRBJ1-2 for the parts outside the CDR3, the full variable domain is EPEVTQTPSHQVTQMGQEVILRCVPISNHLYFYWYRQILGQKVEFLVSFYNNEISEKSEIFDDQFSVERPDGSNFTLKIRSTKLEDSAMYFCASRQASSLMGYTFGSGTRLTVV.

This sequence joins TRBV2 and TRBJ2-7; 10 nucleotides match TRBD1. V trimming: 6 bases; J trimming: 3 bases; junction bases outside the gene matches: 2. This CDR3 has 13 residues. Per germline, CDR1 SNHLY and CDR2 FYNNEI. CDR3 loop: CASRGQGYYEQYF. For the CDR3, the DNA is TGTGCCAGCAGGGGACAGGGGTACTACGAGCAGTACTTC.

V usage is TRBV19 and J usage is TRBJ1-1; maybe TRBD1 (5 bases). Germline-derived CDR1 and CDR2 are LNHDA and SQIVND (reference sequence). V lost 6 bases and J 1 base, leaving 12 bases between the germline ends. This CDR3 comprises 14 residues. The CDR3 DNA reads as TGTGCCAGTAGCGCCGGCAGGGAGAACACTGAAGCTTTCTTT. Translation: CASSAGRENTEAFF.

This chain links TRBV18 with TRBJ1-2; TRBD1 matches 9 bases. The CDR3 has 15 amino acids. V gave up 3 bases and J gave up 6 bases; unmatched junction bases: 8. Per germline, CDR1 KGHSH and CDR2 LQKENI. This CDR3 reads CASSPGTGNPDGYTF. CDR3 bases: TGTGCCAGCTCACCGGGGACAGGGAACCCTGATGGCTACACCTTC.

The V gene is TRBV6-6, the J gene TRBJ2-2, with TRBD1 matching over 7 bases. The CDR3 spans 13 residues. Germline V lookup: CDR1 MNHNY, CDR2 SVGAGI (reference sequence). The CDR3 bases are TGTATTTCCCGCAGGGGGTTAGCCGGGGAGCTGTTTTTT. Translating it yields CISRRGLAGELFF.

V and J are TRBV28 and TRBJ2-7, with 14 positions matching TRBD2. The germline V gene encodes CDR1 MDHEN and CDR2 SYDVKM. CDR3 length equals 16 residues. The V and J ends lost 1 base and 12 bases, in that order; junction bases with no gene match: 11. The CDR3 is CASSLLIGTSGSHLYF. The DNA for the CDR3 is TGTGCCAGCAGTTTATTGATTGGGACTAGCGGGAGTCACCTGTACTTC.

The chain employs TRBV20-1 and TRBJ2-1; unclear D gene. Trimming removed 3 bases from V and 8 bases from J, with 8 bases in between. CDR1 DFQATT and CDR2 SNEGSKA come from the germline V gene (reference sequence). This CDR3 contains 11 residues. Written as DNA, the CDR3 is TGCAGTGCTAGCGAATCGGATGAGCAGTTCTTC. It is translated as CSASESDEQFF.

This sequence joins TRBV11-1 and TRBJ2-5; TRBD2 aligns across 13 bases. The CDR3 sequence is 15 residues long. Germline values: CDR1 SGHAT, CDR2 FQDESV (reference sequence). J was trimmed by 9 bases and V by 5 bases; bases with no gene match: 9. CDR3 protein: CASSPRLAGGFAQYF. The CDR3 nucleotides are TGTGCCAGCAGCCCTCGACTAGCGGGGGGCTTCGCCCAGTACTTC.

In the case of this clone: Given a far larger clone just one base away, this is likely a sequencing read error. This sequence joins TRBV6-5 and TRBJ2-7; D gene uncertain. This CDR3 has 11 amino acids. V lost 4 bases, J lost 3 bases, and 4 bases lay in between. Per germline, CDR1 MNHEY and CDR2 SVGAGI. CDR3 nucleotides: TGTGCCAGCAGTTCCAACTACGAGCAGTACTTC. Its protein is CASSSNYEQYF.

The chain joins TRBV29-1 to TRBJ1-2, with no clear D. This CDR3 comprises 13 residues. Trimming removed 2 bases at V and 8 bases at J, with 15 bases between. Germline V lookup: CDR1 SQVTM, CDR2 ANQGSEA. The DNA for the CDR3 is TGCAGCGTTGAATATTATTCACCGGGGGGCTACACCTTC. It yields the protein CSVEYYSPGGYTF.

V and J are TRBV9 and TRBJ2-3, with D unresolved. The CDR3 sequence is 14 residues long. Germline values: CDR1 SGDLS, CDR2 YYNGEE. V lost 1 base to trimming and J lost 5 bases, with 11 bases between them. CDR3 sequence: CASSVFPSEDTQYF. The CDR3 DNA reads TGTGCCAGCAGCGTATTTCCCAGCGAAGATACGCAGTATTTT.